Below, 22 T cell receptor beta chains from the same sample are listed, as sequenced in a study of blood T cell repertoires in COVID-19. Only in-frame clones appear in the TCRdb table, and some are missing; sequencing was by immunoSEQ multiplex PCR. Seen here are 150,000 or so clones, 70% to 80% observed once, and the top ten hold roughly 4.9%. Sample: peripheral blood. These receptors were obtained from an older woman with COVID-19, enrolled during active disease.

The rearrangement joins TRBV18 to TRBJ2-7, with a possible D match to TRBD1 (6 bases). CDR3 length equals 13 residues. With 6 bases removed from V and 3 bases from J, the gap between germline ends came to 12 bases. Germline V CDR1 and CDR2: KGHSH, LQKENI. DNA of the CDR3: TGTGCCAGCTCGGGGCAGGGGAGCTACGAGCAGTACTTC. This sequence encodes CASSGQGSYEQYF.

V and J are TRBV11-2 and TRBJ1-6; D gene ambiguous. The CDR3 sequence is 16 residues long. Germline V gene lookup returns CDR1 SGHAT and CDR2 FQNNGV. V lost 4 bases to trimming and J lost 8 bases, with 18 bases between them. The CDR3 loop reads CASSSPSGSWYSPLHF. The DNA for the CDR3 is TGTGCCAGCAGCTCTCCCTCGGGGTCATGGTATTCACCCCTCCACTTT.

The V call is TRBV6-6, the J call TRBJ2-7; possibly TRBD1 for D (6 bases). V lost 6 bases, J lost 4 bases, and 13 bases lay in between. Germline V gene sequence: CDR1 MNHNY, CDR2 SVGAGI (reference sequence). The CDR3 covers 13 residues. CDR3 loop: CASSRDKFYEQYF. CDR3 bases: TGTGCCAGCAGCCGGGACAAATTTTACGAGCAGTACTTC.

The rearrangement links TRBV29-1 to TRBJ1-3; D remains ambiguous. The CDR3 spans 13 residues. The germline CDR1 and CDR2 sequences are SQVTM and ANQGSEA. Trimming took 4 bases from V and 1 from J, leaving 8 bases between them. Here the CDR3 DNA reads TGCAGCGTTGTGTGGCCATCTGGAAACACCATATATTTT. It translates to CSVVWPSGNTIYF.

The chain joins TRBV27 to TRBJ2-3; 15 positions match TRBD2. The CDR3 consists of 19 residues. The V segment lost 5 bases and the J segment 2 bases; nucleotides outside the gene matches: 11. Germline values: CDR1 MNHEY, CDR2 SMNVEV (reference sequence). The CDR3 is CASSLSRGLAGGNTDTQYF. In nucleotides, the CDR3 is TGTGCCAGCAGTCTCAGCCGGGGACTAGCGGGGGGAAACACAGATACGCAGTATTTT.

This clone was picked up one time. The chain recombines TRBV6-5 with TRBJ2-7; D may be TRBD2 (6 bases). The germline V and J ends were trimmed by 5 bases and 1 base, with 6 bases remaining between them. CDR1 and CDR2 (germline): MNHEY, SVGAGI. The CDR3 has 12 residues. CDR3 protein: CASSSGSYEQYF. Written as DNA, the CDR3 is TGTGCCAGCAGTAGCGGGTCCTACGAGCAGTACTTC.

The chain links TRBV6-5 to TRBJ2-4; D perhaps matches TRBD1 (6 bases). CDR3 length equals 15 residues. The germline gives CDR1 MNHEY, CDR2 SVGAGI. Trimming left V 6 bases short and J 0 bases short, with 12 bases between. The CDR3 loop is CASRGDTQAKNIQYF. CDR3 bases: TGTGCCAGCAGGGGGGACACCCAAGCCAAAAACATTCAGTACTTC.

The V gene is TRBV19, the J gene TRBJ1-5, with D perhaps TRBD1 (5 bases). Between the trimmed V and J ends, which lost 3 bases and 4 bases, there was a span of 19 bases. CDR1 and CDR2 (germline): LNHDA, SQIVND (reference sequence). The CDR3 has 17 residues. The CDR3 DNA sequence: TGTGCCAGTAGTATCTGGATAGGGCAGGGCCGAAATCAGCCCCAGCATTTT. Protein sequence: CASSIWIGQGRNQPQHF.

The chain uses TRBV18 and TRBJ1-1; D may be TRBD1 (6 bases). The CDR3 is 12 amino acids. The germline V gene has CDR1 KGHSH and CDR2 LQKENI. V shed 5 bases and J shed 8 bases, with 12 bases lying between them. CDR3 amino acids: CASSIDRLEAFF. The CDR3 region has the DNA TGTGCCAGCTCAATCGACAGGTTGGAAGCTTTCTTT.

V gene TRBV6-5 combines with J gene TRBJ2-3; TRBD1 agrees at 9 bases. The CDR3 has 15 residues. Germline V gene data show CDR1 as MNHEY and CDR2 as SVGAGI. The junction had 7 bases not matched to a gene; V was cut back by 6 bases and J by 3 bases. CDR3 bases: TGTGCCAGCAGACCCTCAGGACAGGGGACAGATACGCAGTATTTT. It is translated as CASRPSGQGTDTQYF.

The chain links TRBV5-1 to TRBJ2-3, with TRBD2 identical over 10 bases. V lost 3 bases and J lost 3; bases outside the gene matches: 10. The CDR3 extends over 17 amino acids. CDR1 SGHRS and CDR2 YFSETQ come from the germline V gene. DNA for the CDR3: TGCGCCAGCAGCTCGAATCTAGCGGGGGTGGAAACAGATACGCAGTATTTT. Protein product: CASSSNLAGVETDTQYF.

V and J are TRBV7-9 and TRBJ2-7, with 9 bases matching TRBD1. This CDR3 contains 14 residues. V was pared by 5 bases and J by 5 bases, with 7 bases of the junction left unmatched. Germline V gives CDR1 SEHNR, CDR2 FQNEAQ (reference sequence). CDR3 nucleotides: TGTGCCAGCAGCCCCCGGGACAGGGTACACGAGCAGTACTTC. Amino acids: CASSPRDRVHEQYF.

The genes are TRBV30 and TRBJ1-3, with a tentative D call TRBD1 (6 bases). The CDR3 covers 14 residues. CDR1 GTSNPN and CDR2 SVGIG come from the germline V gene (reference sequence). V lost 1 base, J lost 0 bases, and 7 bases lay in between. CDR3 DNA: TGTGCCTGGAGTGCAGGGGACTCTGGAAACACCATATATTTT. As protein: CAWSAGDSGNTIYF.

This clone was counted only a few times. The CDR3 nucleotides are TGTGCCAGCAGCTTCTCCGGCGGGGGCTACACCTTC. Protein sequence: CASSFSGGGYTF. The rearrangement uses TRBV7-9 and TRBJ1-2, with no clear D. Deletions cut 3 bases from V and 8 bases from J, with 10 bases between. Germline values: CDR1 SEHNR, CDR2 FQNEAQ (reference sequence). The CDR3 sequence is 12 residues long.

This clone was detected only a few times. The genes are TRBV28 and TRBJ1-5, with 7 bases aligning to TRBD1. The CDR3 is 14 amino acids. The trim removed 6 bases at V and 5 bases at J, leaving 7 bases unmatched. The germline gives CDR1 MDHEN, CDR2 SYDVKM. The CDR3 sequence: CASSLRTGHQPQHF. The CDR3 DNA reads TGTGCCAGCAGCCTAAGGACAGGCCATCAGCCCCAGCATTTT.

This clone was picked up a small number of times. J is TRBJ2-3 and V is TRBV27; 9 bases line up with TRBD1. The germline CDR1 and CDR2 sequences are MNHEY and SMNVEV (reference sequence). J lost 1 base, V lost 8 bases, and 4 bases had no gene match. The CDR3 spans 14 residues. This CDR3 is CASGTGHGTDTQYF. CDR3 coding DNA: TGTGCCAGCGGGACAGGGCACGGCACAGATACGCAGTATTTT.

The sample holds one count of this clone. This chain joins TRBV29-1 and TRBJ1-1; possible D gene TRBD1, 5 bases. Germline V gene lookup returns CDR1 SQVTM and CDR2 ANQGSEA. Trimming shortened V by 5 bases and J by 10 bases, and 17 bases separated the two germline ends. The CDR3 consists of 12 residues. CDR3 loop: CSVRGTGGRAFF. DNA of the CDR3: TGCAGCGTTCGAGGGACGGGGGGGAGAGCTTTCTTT.

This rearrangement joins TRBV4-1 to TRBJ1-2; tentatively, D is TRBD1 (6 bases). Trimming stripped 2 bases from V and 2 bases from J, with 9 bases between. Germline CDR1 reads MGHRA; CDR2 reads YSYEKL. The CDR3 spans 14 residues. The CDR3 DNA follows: TGCGCCAGCAGCCAACAAGGGGGAAACTATGGCTACACCTTC. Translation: CASSQQGGNYGYTF.

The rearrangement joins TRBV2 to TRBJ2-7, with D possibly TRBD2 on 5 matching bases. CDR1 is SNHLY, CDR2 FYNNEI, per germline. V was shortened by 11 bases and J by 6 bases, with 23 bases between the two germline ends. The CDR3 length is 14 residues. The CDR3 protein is CACQESGDIGEQYF. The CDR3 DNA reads TGTGCCTGCCAGGAAAGCGGAGACATCGGCGAGCAGTACTTC.

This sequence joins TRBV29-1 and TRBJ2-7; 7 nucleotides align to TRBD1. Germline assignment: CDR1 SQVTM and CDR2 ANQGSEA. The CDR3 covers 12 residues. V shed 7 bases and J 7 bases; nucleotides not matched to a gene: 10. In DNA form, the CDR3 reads TGCAGCGACGTTGACAGGGCGAGTGAGCAGTACTTC. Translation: CSDVDRASEQYF.

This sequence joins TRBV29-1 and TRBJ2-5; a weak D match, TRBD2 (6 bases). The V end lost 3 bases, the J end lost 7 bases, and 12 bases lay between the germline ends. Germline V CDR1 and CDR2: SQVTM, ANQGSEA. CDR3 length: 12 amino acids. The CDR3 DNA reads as TGCAGCGTTGATCCGGGGGTCGCGACCCAGTACTTC. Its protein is CSVDPGVATQYF. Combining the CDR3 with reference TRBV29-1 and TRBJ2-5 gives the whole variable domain SAVISQKPSRDICQRGTSLTIQCQVDSQVTMMFWYRQQPGQSLTLIATANQGSEATYESGFVIDKFPISRPNLTFSTLTVSNMSPEDSSIYLCSVDPGVATQYFGPGTRLLVL.

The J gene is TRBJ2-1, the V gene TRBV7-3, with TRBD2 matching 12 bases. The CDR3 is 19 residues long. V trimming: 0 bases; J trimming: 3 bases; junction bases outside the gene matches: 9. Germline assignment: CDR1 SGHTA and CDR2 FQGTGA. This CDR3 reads CASSLTGGLAGRGYNEQFF. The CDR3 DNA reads TGTGCCAGCAGCTTAACGGGTGGACTAGCGGGGAGGGGCTACAATGAGCAGTTCTTC.